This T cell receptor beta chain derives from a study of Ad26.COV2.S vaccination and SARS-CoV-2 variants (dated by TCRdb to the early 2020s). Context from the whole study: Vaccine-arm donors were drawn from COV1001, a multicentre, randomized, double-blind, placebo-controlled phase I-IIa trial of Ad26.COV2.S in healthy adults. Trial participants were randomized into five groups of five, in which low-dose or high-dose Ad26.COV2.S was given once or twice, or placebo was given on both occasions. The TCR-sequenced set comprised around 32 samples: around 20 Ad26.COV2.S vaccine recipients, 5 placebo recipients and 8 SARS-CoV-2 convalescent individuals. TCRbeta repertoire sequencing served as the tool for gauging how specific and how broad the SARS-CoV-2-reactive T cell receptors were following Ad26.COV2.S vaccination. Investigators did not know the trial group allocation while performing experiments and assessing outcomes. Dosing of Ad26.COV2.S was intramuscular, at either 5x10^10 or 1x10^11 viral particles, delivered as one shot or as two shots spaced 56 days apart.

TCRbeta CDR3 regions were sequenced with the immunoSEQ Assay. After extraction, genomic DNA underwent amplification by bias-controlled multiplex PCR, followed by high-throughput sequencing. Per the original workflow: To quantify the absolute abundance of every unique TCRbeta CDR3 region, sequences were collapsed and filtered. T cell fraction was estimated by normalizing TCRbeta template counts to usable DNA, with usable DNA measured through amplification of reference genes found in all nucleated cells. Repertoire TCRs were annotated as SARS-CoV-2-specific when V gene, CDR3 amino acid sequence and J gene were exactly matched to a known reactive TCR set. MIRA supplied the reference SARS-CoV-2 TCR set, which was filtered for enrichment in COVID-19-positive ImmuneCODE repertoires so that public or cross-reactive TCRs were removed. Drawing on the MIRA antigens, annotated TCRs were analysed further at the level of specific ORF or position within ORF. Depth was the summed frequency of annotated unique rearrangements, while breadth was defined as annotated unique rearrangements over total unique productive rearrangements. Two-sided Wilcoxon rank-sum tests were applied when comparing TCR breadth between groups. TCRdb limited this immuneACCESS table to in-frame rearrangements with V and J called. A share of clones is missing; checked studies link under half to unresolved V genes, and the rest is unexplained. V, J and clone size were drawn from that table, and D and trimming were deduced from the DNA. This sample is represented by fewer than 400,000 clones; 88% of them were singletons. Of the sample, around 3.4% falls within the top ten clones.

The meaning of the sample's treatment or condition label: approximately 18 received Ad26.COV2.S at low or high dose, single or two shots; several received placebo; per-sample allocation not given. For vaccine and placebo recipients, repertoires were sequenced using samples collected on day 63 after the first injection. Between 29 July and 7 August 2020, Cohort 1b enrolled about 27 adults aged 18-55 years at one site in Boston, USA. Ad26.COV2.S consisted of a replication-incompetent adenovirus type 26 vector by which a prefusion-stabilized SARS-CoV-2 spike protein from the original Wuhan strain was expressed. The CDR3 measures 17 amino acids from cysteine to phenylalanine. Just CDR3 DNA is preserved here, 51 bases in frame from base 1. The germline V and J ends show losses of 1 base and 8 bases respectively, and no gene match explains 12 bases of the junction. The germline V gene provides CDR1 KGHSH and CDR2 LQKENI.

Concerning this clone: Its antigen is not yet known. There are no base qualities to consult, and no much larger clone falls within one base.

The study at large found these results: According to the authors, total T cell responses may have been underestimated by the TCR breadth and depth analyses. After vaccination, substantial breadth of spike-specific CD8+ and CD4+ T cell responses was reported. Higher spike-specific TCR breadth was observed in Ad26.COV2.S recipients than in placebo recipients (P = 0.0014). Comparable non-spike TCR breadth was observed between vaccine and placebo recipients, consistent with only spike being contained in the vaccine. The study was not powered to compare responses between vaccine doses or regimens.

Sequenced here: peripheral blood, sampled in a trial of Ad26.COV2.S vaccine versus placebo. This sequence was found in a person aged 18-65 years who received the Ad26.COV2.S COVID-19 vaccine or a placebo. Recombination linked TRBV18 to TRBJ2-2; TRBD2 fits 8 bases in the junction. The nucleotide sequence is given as TGTGCCAGCTCACCACTTCCAGCGGGGGTTACTGCTGGGGAGCTGTTTTTT. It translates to CASSPLPAGVTAGELFF.